This T cell receptor beta chain was obtained from a study of cytomegalovirus exposure and HLA in healthy donors. General study points: About 87% or about 30% of the time was how often most TCR beta V segments were productive, according to an earlier analysis. The authors listed around 150 TCR beta chains as cytomegalovirus-associated. Because they were indistinguishable, some V segments, including TRBV6-2 and TRBV6-3, were excluded.

The PCR had 60 Vbeta and 13 Jbeta primers. Original processing methods: Roughly 11 million shared chains were among 65 million to 85 million unique TCR beta chains counted in a later analysis. Sequenced by immunoSEQ multiplex PCR; TCRdb stores in-frame clones only, minus some. For V, J and clone size, that table is used; D and trimming come from the DNA. The table has under 200,000 clones, around 79% seen once. Losses at the gene ends were 0 bases for V and 4 bases for J; bases not matched to a gene: 7. Germline V gene sequence: CDR1 LNHNV, CDR2 YYDKDF (reference sequence). This CDR3 spans 17 amino acids. Of note for this clone: Antigen: not known.

The source of this sequence is a man between 18 and 35 years old in good health and CMV-seronegative. The genes are TRBV15 and TRBJ1-3; 9 bases map to TRBD1. The sequenced sample was PBMCs. As DNA, the CDR3 is TGTGCCACCAGCAGAGATCTGGGGACAGGGTCAGGAAACACCATATATTTT. Protein sequence: CATSRDLGTGSGNTIYF.